These T cell receptor beta chains were read from a single sample in a study of shared clonotypes between healthy human individuals. TCRdb's table, derived via immunoSEQ multiplex PCR, lists solely in-frame clones and lacks some. The sample contains more than 2 million clones, roughly 95% of which appear only once. The sample consisted of naive CD8+ T cells from PBMCs. The receptors derive from a young man in good health. Some clones in this sample may be carry-over from other donors' samples. The CDR3 runs from the conserved cysteine through the conserved F or W. D genes are given only for firm matches. Some rows mark clone size as missing; the rest say once, few, many or name a class of expanded clone.

D	V	J	size	CDR3	DNA
.	TRBV27	TRBJ2-7	.	CASSSGYEQYF	TGTGCCAGCAGCTCCGGGTACGAGCAGTACTTC
.	TRBV9	TRBJ2-3	.	CASTPYREPDTQYF	TGTGCCAGCACCCCTTATAGGGAGCCAGATACGCAGTATTTT
TRBD1	TRBV19	TRBJ2-2	.	CASRSIQQGRTGELFF	TGTGCCAGTAGGTCAATTCAACAGGGGAGAACCGGGGAGCTGTTTTTT
.	TRBV19	TRBJ1-1	.	CASSDRPGNTEAFF	TGTGCCAGTAGCGACCGGCCGGGGAACACTGAAGCTTTCTTT
TRBD1	TRBV28	TRBJ2-5	.	CASSFLPGQALETQYF	TGTGCCAGCAGTTTCCTCCCCGGACAGGCGTTGGAGACCCAGTACTTC
.	TRBV28	TRBJ1-2	once	CASSFHLSYRFPYGYTF	TGTGCCAGCAGTTTCCACCTTTCTTACAGGTTTCCCTATGGCTACACCTTC
.	TRBV19	TRBJ1-5	.	CASSIVPREFFSPQHF	TGTGCCAGTAGTATAGTTCCCAGGGAGTTTTTTTCGCCCCAGCATTTT
.	TRBV29-1	TRBJ1-1	.	CSVGSNYEAFF	TGCAGCGTAGGCAGTAATTATGAAGCTTTCTTT
TRBD2	TRBV28	TRBJ2-3	.	CASSLLAGGPTDTQYF	TGTGCCAGCAGCCTACTAGCGGGGGGACCCACAGATACGCAGTATTTT
.	TRBV9	TRBJ1-1	.	CASSGQTSEAFF	TGTGCCAGCAGCGGTCAGACGTCGGAAGCTTTCTTT
.	TRBV7-9	TRBJ2-5	.	CASSFGHQETQYF	TGTGCCAGCAGCTTCGGCCATCAAGAGACCCAGTACTTC
TRBD2	TRBV5-6	TRBJ2-1	.	CASSLEFSVSGAYNEQFF	TGTGCCAGCAGCTTGGAATTTAGTGTTAGCGGGGCATACAATGAGCAGTTCTTC
.	TRBV27	TRBJ2-7	.	CASSLSGNYEQYF	TGTGCCAGCAGTTTATCCGGCAACTACGAGCAGTACTTC
TRBD1	TRBV5-8	TRBJ2-2	.	CASSSWFATGVETGELFF	TGTGCCAGCAGCTCCTGGTTCGCGACAGGGGTCGAAACCGGGGAGCTGTTTTTT
.	TRBV6-6	TRBJ2-5	.	CASSYRRGQETQYF	TGTGCCAGCAGTTACCGGCGGGGCCAAGAGACCCAGTACTTC
TRBD1	TRBV28	TRBJ1-2	.	CASSPGQGNYGYTF	TGTGCCAGCAGTCCGGGACAGGGGAACTATGGCTACACCTTC
.	TRBV27	TRBJ2-7	.	CASSLGPSAYEQYF	TGTGCCAGCAGTTTGGGGCCCTCCGCCTACGAGCAGTACTTC
.	TRBV13	TRBJ1-1	.	CASSFTALNTEAFF	TGTGCCAGCAGCTTTACGGCATTGAACACTGAAGCTTTCTTT
.	TRBV21-1	TRBJ1-3	.	CASSGLPGQGSAGNTIYF	TGTGCCAGCAGCGGACTTCCGGGACAGGGTTCTGCGGGAAACACCATATATTTT
.	TRBV29-1	TRBJ2-7	once	CSVTQVYEQYF	TGCAGCGTGACACAGGTCTACGAGCAGTACTTC
.	TRBV11-3	TRBJ2-6	.	CASSDGERYSGANVLTF	TGTGCCAGCAGCGACGGGGAGCGGTACTCTGGGGCCAACGTCCTGACTTTC
.	TRBV2	TRBJ2-5	.	CASRTAPGWVEETQYF	TGTGCCAGCAGAACCGCACCAGGGTGGGTTGAAGAGACCCAGTACTTC
TRBD2	TRBV7-8	TRBJ2-3	.	CATGTRLLTSTDTQYF	TGTGCCACGGGGACTAGACTTCTGACTAGCACAGATACGCAGTATTTT
.	TRBV7-9	TRBJ2-2	.	CASSLAPGHQTGELFF	TGTGCCAGCAGCTTAGCCCCGGGACACCAGACCGGGGAGCTGTTTTTT
.	TRBV19	TRBJ2-7	.	CASSRRQSTYDTTQYF	TGTGCCAGTAGTAGGAGACAGTCCACTTACGATACGACGCAGTACTTC
.	TRBV5-6	TRBJ2-1	.	CASSLAPLHPSYNEQFF	TGTGCCAGCAGCTTGGCTCCGCTACACCCCTCCTACAATGAGCAGTTCTTC
.	TRBV6-1	TRBJ2-7	once	CASSDEGWGYEQYF	TGTGCCAGCAGTGATGAAGGTTGGGGCTACGAGCAGTACTTC
.	TRBV29-1	TRBJ2-2	.	CSVDLSATTGELFF	TGCAGCGTTGATCTTTCGGCCACCACCGGGGAGCTGTTTTTT
.	TRBV15	TRBJ2-3	.	CATSRERTSTDTQYF	TGTGCCACCAGCAGAGAAAGGACAAGCACAGATACGCAGTATTTT
.	TRBV29-1	TRBJ2-1	.	CSVVLAEQFF	TGCAGCGTAGTATTGGCTGAGCAGTTCTTC
.	TRBV4-1	TRBJ1-1	once	CASSQSFMFRGGRDTEAFF	TGCGCCAGCAGCCAATCCTTCATGTTCAGGGGCGGTAGGGACACTGAAGCTTTCTTT
.	TRBV5-6	TRBJ2-7	.	CASSLRGNGANEQYF	TGTGCCAGCAGCTTGAGGGGCAACGGGGCGAACGAGCAGTACTTC
TRBD1	TRBV6-1	TRBJ1-2	.	CASSGGGQDGYTF	TGTGCCAGCAGTGGAGGGGGACAGGATGGCTACACCTTC
.	TRBV9	TRBJ1-1	.	CASSVAIQPYTEAFF	TGTGCCAGCAGCGTAGCTATCCAGCCTTACACTGAAGCTTTCTTT
.	TRBV11-2	TRBJ2-5	.	CASSSPWGSPGQYF	TGTGCCAGCAGCTCCCCGTGGGGGAGCCCGGGCCAGTACTTC
.	TRBV5-1	TRBJ2-7	.	CASSLKSGASYEQYF	TGCGCCAGCAGCTTGAAGTCAGGCGCGTCCTACGAGCAGTACTTC
.	TRBV19	TRBJ2-7	.	CASSTPTGTVPYEQYF	TGTGCCAGTAGTACCCCGACCGGGACGGTCCCCTACGAGCAGTACTTC